This TCR beta chain comes out of a study of tumor-infiltrating lymphocytes in primary liver carcinoma. With a constant-region primer, TCR beta cDNA was made from 450 to 550 ng of total RNA. Slightly modified ARM-PCR with three nested multiplex PCR rounds yielded TCR beta libraries. The opening two PCR rounds, roughly 11 cycles each, paired TRBV1-TRBV30 forward primers with a C-beta reverse primer. TCRdb re-derived calls from the multiplex PCR reads in MiXCR, one entry per CDR3 protein. Among 190,000 or so distinct CDR3 sequences, 65% were seen once, and the ten largest hold about 7.1%. This CDR3 comprises 14 residues. The V gene's germline CDR1 is SGHNT and CDR2 YENEEA. Unsorted whole blood served as the source of blood RNA, and germline DNA was extracted as well. Note on this clonotype: The junction departs from the called germline gene at one end, perhaps through a read error.

The chain links TRBV11-3 to TRBJ2-7, with D possibly being TRBD1 or TRBD2 (5 bases each). The TCR sequence derives from an older woman with primary liver carcinoma and hepatitis B virus infection. Sequenced sample: peripheral blood. The CDR3, as DNA: TGTGCCAGCAGGCCACTTGGGACCACCTACGAGCTGTACTTC. Protein sequence: CASRPLGTTYELYF. Drawing the rest from reference TRBV11-3 and TRBJ2-7, the complete variable domain is EAGVVQSPRYKIIEKKQPVAFWCNPISGHNTLYWYLQNLGQGPELLIRYENEEAVDDSQLPKDRFSAERLKGVDSTLKIQPAELGDSAVYLCASRPLGTTYELYFGPGTRLTVT.